This T cell receptor beta chain came from a study of CD8 T cells in ankylosing spondylitis (TCRdb year 2017). With regard to the full study: T cell receptor beta repertoires were profiled in healthy donors and ankylosing spondylitis patients so that disease-linked TCR variants could be found. The full study cohort was made up of about 24 ankylosing spondylitis patients and some 100 healthy donors. Samples of peripheral blood were taken, and for ankylosing spondylitis patients, synovial fluid was collected as well. Summary of the overall study and its limitations: Some TCR beta motif variants had previously been reported in synovial fluid and blood of reactive arthritis patients, which suggested common disease-initiation mechanisms. Blood from ankylosing spondylitis patients appeared to be characterized by a TCR beta motif made up of several highly homologous amino acid variants. The disease-linked clones had a CD8+ phenotype and were found at relatively low frequencies in peripheral blood. The disease-linked clones were reported as significantly enriched in matched synovial fluid samples from ankylosing spondylitis patients.

Remarks on this clonotype: Its recognized antigen is unknown. Base qualities were left out, and no much larger clone turns up one base away.

The sample was run on an Illumina HiSeq 2500. Quantitative 5'-RACE with molecular barcodes was used to prepare TCR beta libraries. From the authors' description of their analysis: A new computational method based on a probabilistic model of VDJ rearrangement was used to identify disease-linked TCR variants. TCRdb trimmed the raw reads at Q25, called clones with MiXCR and kept productive beta chains. For every CDR3 protein sequence, its rows merge into one entry that carries the most common genes and DNA. TCRdb assigned the V and J calls; the authors' analysis was not used. The sample table records about 450,000 distinct CDR3 sequences; 20% to 30% of these occur just once. The top ten clonotypes cover roughly 0.9% of the sample. Including the terminal cysteine and phenylalanine, the CDR3 comprises 14 residues. Just the 42-base CDR3 DNA is kept, in frame starting at base 1. Ends trimmed: V by 4 bases, J by 7 bases; bases unmatched to a gene: 9. As encoded in the germline V gene, CDR1 is SGHRS while CDR2 is YFSETQ.

This TCR was sampled from a male donor with ankylosing spondylitis. The sequencing sample was made of blood, either unsorted or a sorted T cell fraction (not recorded which). The chain is made from TRBV5-1 and TRBJ2-3; 7 nucleotides in the junction match TRBD1. The CDR3 in this case is CASSPPGQANTQYF. The bases are TGCGCCAGCAGCCCACCCGGACAGGCTAATACGCAGTATTTT.